This TCR beta chain was sequenced during a study of tumor-infiltrating lymphocytes in primary liver carcinoma. Whole-study context: The patient population consisted of men and women between 30 and 69 years of age. Productive TCRbeta read yields ran from roughly 3.65 to 7.13 million per sample and were similar between tissues.

From 450 to 550 ng total RNA, TCR beta cDNA was generated with a primer in the constant region. TCR beta libraries came from three nested multiplex PCR rounds using slightly modified ARM-PCR. A C-beta reverse primer and TRBV1-TRBV30 forward primers served in each of the first two PCR rounds, at 9 to 11 cycles apiece. TCRdb fed the multiplex PCR reads into MiXCR, producing one record per CDR3 protein. Here the sample spans roughly 80,000 distinct CDR3 sequences, about 75% being singletons. Bulk tissue was left unsorted, and RNA and DNA were co-extracted from about 19-30 mg of it. Trimming took 5 bases from V and 4 from J; bases not matched to a gene: 3. This CDR3 region has 13 residues. CDR1 is SGHAT, CDR2 FQNNGV, per germline.

Sequencing was carried out using tumor-adjacent normal liver tissue. This chain uses TRBV11-2 with TRBJ1-2, with 8 bases lining up with TRBD1. This receptor was obtained from a man aged 35 to 55 with primary liver carcinoma and hepatitis B virus infection. The CDR3 DNA is TGTGCCAGCAGCCTGGGACAGGCCTATGGCTACACCTTC. Protein: CASSLGQAYGYTF.